This T cell receptor (beta chain) is drawn from a study of blood T cell repertoires in COVID-19. Overall study: T cells, B-cell-depleted T cells, or PBMCs supplied cDNA or gDNA.

The CDR3 is 17 residues long. Germline assignment: CDR1 SGHDN and CDR2 FVKESK. With 0 bases removed from V and 4 bases from J, the gap between germline ends came to 13 bases. Some clones are missing from TCRdb's copy, which holds only in-frame ones; the method was immunoSEQ multiplex PCR. The sample lists about 330,000 clones, 65% to 90% occurring once. J is TRBJ1-6 and V is TRBV14; D remains ambiguous. Specimen: PBMCs or T cells enriched from blood (not recorded which). The receptor comes from a woman aged 18 to 35 who had recovered from COVID-19. The CDR3 coding sequence is TGTGCCAGCAGCCAAGAAGACCCCGGGGTATATAATTCACCCCTCCACTTT. It encodes CASSQEDPGVYNSPLHF.